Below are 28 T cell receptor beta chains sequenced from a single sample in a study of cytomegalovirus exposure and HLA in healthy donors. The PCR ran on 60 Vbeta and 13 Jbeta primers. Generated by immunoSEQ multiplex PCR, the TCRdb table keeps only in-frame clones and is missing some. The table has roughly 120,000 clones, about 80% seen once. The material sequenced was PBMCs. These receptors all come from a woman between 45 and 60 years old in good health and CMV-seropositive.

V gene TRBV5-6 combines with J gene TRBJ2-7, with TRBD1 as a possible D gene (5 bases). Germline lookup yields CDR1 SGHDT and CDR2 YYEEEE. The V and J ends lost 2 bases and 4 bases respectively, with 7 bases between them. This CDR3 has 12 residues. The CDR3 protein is CASSFQGYEQYF. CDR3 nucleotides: TGTGCCAGCAGCTTCCAGGGTTACGAGCAGTACTTC.

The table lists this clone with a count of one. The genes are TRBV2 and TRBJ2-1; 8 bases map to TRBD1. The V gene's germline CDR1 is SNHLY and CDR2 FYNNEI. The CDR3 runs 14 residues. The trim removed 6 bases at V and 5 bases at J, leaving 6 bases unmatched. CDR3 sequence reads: CASRGQVPHNEQFF. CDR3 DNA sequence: TGTGCCAGCAGGGGACAGGTCCCCCACAATGAGCAGTTCTTC.

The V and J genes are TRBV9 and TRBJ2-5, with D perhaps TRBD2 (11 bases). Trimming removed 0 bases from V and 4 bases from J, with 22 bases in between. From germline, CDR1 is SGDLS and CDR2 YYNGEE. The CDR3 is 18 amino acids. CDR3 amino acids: CASSVGTGGTSGRETQYF. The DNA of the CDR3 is TGTGCCAGCAGCGTAGGGACAGGGGGAACTAGCGGGAGAGAGACCCAGTACTTC. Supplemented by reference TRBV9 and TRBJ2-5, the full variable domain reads DSGVTQTPKHLITATGQRVTLRCSPRSGDLSVYWYQQSLDQGLQFLIQYYNGEERAKGNILERFSAQQFPDLHSELNLSSLELGDSALYFCASSVGTGGTSGRETQYFGPGTRLLVL.

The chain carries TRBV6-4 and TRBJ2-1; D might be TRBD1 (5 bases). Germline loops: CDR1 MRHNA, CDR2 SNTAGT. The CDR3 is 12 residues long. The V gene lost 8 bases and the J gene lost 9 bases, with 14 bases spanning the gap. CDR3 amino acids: CASGPWGGEQFF. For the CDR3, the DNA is TGTGCCAGCGGACCCTGGGGCGGTGAGCAGTTCTTC.

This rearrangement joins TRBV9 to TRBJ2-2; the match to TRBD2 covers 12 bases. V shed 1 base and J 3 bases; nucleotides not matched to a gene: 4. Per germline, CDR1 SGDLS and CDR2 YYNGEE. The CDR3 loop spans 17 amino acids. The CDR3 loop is CASSVRGTSGYTGELFF. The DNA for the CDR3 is TGTGCCAGCAGCGTAAGGGGGACTAGCGGGTACACCGGGGAGCTGTTTTTT.

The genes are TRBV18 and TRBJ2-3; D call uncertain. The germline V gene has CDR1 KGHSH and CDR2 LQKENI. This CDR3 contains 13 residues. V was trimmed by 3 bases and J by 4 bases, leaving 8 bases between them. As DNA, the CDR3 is TGTGCCAGCTCACCCTCGGTCGCAGATACGCAGTATTTT. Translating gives CASSPSVADTQYF.

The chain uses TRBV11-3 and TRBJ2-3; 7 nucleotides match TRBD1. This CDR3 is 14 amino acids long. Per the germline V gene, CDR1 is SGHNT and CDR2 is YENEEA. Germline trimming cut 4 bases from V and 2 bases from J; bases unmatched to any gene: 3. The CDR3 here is CASSSGQSTDTQYF. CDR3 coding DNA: TGTGCCAGCAGCTCGGGACAGTCCACAGATACGCAGTATTTT.

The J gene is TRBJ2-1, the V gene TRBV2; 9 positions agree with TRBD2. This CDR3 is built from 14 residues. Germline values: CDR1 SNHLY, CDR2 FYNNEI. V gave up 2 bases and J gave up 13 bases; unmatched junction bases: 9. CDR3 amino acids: CASSEWGGSGRQFF. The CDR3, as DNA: TGTGCCAGCAGTGAATGGGGTGGTAGCGGGAGACAGTTCTTC. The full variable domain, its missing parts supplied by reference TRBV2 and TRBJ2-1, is EPEVTQTPSHQVTQMGQEVILRCVPISNHLYFYWYRQILGQKVEFLVSFYNNEISEKSEIFDDQFSVERPDGSNFTLKIRSTKLEDSAMYFCASSEWGGSGRQFFGPGTRLTVL.

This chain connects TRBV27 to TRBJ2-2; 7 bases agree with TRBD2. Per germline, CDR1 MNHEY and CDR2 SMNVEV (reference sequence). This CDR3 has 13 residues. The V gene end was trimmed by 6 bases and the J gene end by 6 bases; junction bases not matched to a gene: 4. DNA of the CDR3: TGTGCCAGCAGGGGCGCGGGGGCCGGGGAGCTGTTTTTT. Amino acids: CASRGAGAGELFF.

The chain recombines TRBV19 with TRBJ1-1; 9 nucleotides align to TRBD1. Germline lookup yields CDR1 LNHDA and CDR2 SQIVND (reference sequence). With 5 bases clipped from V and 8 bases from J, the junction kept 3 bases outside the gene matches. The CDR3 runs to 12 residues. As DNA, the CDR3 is TGTGCCAGTAGTGTTGACAGGGGGGAAGCTTTCTTT. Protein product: CASSVDRGEAFF.

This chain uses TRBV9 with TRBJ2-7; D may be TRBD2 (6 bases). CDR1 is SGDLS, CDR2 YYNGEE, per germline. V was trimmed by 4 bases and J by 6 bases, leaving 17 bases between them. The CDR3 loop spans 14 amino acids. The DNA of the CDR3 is TGTGCCAGCAGCCCGCCCCCCATGGGGGGCGAGCAGTACTTC. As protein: CASSPPPMGGEQYF.

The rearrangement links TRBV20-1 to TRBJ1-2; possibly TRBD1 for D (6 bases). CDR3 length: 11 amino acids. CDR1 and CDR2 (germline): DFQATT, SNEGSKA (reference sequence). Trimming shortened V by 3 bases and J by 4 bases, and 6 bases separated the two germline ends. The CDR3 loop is CSARDSYGYTF. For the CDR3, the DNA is TGCAGTGCTAGGGACAGCTATGGCTACACCTTC.

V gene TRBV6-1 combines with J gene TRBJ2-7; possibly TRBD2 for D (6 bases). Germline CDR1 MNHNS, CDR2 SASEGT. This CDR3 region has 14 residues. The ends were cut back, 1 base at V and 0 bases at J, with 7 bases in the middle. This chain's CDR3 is CASSEGGISYEQYF. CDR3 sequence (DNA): TGTGCCAGCAGTGAAGGCGGGATCTCCTACGAGCAGTACTTC.

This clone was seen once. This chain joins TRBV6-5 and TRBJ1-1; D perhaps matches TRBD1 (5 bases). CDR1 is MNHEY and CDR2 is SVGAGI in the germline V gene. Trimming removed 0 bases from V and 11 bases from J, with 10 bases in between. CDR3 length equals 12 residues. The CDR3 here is CASSYSPGYAFF. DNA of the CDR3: TGTGCCAGCAGTTACTCTCCAGGGTATGCTTTCTTT.

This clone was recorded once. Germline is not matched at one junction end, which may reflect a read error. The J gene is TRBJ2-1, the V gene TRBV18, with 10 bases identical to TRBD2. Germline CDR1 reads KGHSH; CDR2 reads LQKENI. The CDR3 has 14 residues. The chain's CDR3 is CASSAPSGGLEQFF. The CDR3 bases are TGTGCCAGCTCAGCACCTAGCGGGGGCCTAGAGCAGTTCTTC.

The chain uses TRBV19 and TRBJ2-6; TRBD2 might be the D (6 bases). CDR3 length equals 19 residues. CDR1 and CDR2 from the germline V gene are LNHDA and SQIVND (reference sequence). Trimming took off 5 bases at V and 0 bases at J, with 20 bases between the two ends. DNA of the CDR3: TGTGCCAGTAGTCCTTGGGGGGTCACCTCACTCTCTGGGGCCAACGTCCTGACTTTC. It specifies CASSPWGVTSLSGANVLTF.

CDR3 region: CASSVRSGANVLTF. The CDR3 nucleotides are TGTGCCAGCAGCGTGCGCTCTGGGGCCAACGTCCTGACTTTC. This chain uses TRBV9 with TRBJ2-6; D is undetermined. Germline CDR1 reads SGDLS; CDR2 reads YYNGEE. Trimming stripped 2 bases from V and 0 bases from J, with 3 bases between. The CDR3 runs to 14 residues.

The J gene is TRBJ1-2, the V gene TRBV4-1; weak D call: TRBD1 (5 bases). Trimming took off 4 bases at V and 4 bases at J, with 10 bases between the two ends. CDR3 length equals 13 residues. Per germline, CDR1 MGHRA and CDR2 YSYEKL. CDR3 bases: TGCGCCAGCAGCCCGGGGGGGATCTATGGCTACACCTTC. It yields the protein CASSPGGIYGYTF.

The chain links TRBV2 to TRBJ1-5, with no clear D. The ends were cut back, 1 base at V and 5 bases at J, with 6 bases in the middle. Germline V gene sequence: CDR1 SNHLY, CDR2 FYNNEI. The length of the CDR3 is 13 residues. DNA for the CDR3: TGTGCCAGCAGTGAAGGTGAGCATCAGCCCCAGCATTTT. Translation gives CASSEGEHQPQHF.

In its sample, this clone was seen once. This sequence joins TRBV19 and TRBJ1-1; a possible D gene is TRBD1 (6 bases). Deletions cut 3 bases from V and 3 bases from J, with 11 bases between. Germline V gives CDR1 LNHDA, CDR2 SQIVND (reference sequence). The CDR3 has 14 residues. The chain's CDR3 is CASSMRGGDTEAFF. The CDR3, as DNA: TGTGCCAGTAGTATGAGAGGGGGGGACACTGAAGCTTTCTTT.

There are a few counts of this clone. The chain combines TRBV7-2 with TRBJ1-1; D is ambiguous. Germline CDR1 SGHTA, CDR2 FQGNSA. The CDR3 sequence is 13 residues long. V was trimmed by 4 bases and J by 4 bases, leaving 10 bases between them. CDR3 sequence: CASSYAGSTEAFF. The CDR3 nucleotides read TGTGCCAGCAGCTACGCCGGGAGCACTGAAGCTTTCTTT.

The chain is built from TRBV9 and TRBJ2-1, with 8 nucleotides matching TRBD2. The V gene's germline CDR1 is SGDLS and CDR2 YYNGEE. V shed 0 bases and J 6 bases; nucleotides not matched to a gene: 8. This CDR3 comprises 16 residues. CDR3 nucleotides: TGTGCCAGCAGCGTAGACGCAGGCGGGAGGACCAATGAGCAGTTCTTC. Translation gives CASSVDAGGRTNEQFF.

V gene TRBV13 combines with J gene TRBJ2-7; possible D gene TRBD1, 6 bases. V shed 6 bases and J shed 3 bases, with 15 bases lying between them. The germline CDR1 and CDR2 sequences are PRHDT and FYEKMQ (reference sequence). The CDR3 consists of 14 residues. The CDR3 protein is CASSEWQGIYEQYF. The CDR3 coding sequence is TGTGCCAGCAGTGAATGGCAGGGGATCTACGAGCAGTACTTC.

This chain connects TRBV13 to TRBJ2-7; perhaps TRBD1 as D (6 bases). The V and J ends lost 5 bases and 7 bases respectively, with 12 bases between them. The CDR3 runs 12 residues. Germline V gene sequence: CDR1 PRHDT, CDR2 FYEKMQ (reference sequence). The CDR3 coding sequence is TGTGCCAGCAGCATCCTCAGGGGAGAGCAGTACTTC. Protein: CASSILRGEQYF.

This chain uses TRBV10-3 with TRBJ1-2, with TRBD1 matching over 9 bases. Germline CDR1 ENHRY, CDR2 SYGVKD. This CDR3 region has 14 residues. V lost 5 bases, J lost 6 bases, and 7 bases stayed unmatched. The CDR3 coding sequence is TGTGCCATCAGTACAGGGGGCGACCCGAATGGCTACACCTTC. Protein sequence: CAISTGGDPNGYTF.

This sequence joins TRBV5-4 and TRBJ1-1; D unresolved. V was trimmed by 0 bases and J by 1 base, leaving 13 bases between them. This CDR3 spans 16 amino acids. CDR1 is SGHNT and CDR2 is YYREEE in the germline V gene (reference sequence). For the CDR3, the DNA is TGTGCCAGCAGCTTGGACGGGATCGGGAGGAACACTGAAGCTTTCTTT. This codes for CASSLDGIGRNTEAFF.

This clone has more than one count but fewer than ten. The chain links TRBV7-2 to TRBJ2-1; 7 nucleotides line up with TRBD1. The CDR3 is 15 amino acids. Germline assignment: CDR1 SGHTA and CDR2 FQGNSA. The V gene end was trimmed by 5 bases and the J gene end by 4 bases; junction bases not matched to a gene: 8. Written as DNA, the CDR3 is TGTGCCAGCAGCAGCCAGGCAGGGGGTTACAATGAGCAGTTCTTC. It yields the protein CASSSQAGGYNEQFF.

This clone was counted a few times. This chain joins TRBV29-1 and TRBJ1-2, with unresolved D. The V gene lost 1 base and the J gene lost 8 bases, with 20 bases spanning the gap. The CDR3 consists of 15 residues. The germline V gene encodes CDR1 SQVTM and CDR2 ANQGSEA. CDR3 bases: TGCAGCGTTGAAGCCCGTGGAGGGATTGGGTACGGCTACACCTTC. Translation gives CSVEARGGIGYGYTF.